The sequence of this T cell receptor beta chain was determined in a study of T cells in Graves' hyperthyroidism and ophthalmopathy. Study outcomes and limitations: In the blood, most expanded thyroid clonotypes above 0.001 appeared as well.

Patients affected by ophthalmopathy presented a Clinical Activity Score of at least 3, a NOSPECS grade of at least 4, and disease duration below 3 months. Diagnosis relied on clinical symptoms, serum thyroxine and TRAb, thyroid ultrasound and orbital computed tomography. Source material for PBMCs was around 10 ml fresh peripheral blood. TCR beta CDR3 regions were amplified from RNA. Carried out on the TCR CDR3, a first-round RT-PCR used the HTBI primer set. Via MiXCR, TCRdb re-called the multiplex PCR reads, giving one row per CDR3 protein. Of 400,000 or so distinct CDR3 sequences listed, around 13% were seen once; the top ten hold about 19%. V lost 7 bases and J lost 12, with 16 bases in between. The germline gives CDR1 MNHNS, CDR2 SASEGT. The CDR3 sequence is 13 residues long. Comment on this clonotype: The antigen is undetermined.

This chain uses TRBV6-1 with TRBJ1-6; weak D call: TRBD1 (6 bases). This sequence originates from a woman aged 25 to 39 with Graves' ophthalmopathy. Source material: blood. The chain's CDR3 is CASTSGDTLPLHF. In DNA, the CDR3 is TGTGCCAGCACCTCGGGGGACACCTTACCCCTCCACTTT.